The rows below give T cell receptor beta chains drawn from one sample of a study of kidney transplant recipient with SARS-CoV-2 infection. TCRdb fed the reads into MiXCR, producing one record per CDR3 protein. The data show fewer than 250,000 distinct CDR3 sequences, about 30% seen once. The input for sequencing was a blood sample, taken at baseline and on roughly day 110 from a kidney transplant recipient. The origin of the receptors is a young adult male patient who had COVID-19 and was a kidney transplant recipient. The graft donor may account for some of the T cells. Each CDR3 is given with its conserved first and last residue. Each record gives: D gene, clone size, J gene, V gene, CDR3 protein, CDR3 DNA. D genes are given only for firm matches. Clone size is shown for a subset of rows, as once, few, many or a class of expanded clone.

D gene: -
clone size: many
J gene: TRBJ2-7
V gene: TRBV11-2
CDR3 protein: CASSLGARTYYEQYF
CDR3 DNA: TGTGCCAGCAGCTTAGGGGCAAGGACCTACTACGAGCAGTACTTC

D gene: -
clone size: once
J gene: TRBJ2-1
V gene: TRBV5-8
CDR3 protein: CASSVEYRDTGPDTQCF
CDR3 DNA: TGTGCCAGCAGTGTAGAGTACAGGGATACAGGCCCAGATACGCAGTGTTTT

D gene: -
clone size: many
J gene: TRBJ1-5
V gene: TRBV19
CDR3 protein: CASTWVGSQPQHF
CDR3 DNA: TGTGCCAGTACCTGGGTAGGGAGTCAGCCCCAGCATTTT

D gene: -
clone size: many
J gene: TRBJ2-7
V gene: TRBV5-6
CDR3 protein: CASSPVLSVSYEQYF
CDR3 DNA: TGTGCCAGCAGCCCGGTTTTGTCGGTTTCCTACGAGCAGTACTTC

D gene: -
clone size: -
J gene: TRBJ2-3
V gene: TRBV19
CDR3 protein: CGSKPLEGRSQDTQYF
CDR3 DNA: TGTGGCAGTAAACCCCTAGAGGGGCGCTCTCAAGATACGCAGTATTTT

D gene: -
clone size: many
J gene: TRBJ1-6
V gene: TRBV2
CDR3 protein: CASRQSYNSPLHF
CDR3 DNA: TGTGCCAGTCGACAGTCCTATAATTCACCCCTCCACTTT

D gene: -
clone size: many
J gene: TRBJ2-2
V gene: TRBV3-1
CDR3 protein: CASSRVNPISGLTGELFF
CDR3 DNA: TGTGCCAGCAGCAGAGTTAATCCCATTTCAGGCTTGACCGGGGAGCTGTTTTTT

D gene: -
clone size: -
J gene: TRBJ2-2
V gene: TRBV11-3
CDR3 protein: CASSTGREIKDTGELFF
CDR3 DNA: TGTGCCAGCAGCACCGGACGGGAGATTAAGGACACCGGGGAGCTGTTTTTT

D gene: TRBD1
clone size: many
J gene: TRBJ2-3
V gene: TRBV6-5
CDR3 protein: CALGVGTGVDTQYF
CDR3 DNA: TGTGCTTTGGGTGTAGGGACAGGGGTCGATACGCAGTATTTT

D gene: -
clone size: many
J gene: TRBJ1-2
V gene: TRBV6-6
CDR3 protein: CASSSQGSYGYTF
CDR3 DNA: TGTGCCAGCAGTTCCCAGGGCTCTTATGGCTACACCTTC